This T cell receptor (beta chain) derives from a study of blood T cells in healthy people across ages (dated by TCRdb to about 2015). Background for the entire study: Template switching captured roughly one uniquely barcoded TCR beta cDNA molecule per two T cells in model experiments. The study measured age-related changes in TCR beta repertoire diversity using deep sequencing normalized with unique cDNA molecular identifiers. Donors of different ages were randomly distributed across sequencing lanes to avoid experimental bias. Using the same blood draw, the study looked at two additional independent replicas of 1 million unique cDNA reads for two donors, one aged 18 to 30 and the other aged 80 or older. The donors were divided into four age groups: young (average around 16 years), middle-aged (about 39), aged (roughly 60) and long-lived (roughly 86). Summary of the overall study and its limitations: Observed TCR beta diversity per million T cells fell roughly linearly with age, and a significant reduction was already apparent by age about 43. Bulk unsorted PBMC profiling prevented conclusive comparison of naive and antigen-experienced compartments. A strong correlation was found between observed TCR beta diversity and the percentage of naive T cells measured by flow cytometry. Because donor CMV infection status was unknown, age-related changes in expanded clonotypes were potentially confounded. Estimates of total diversity from one million sequenced T cells were regarded as lower bounds and underestimates. Compared with the aged group, the long-lived group had more naive CD4+ T cells, fewer expanded clones and increased TCR diversity, a pattern suggesting age selection.

Details on this clonotype: This clone's antigen is unknown. The input lacks base qualities; no much larger clone sits a single base away.

The 40 or so donors, aged 6 to 90 years, were systemically healthy Caucasian individuals from Russia. Each donor gave ten milliliters of peripheral blood, drawn into EDTA-treated Vacutainer tubes. Ficoll-Paque density-gradient centrifugation was used to isolate PBMCs, with at least 7 million obtained per sample. Total RNA, at least 6 micrograms per sample, was extracted from PBMCs with Trizol reagent. For every donor, an aliquot of PBMCs went through flow cytometry to measure the percentages of naive CD45RAhigh/CD27high T cells. The germline V gene supplies CDR1 KGHDR and CDR2 SFDVKD. Counted from cysteine to phenylalanine, this CDR3 has 14 amino acids. The only DNA kept is the CDR3, 42 bases in frame from the first base. V is reduced by 0 bases and J by 4 bases, leaving a spacing of 7 bases between them. Receptor amplification or capture employed 5' RACE. TCRdb records Illumina HiSeq 2500 as the sequencer. A second roughly 7 to 12 cycle PCR used a sample-barcoded 5' primer and a J-beta primer mix. A unique molecular identifier was introduced onto each TCR beta cDNA molecule by a template-switch 5' adaptor carrying 12 random nucleotides. At least 2.5 million CDR3-containing paired-end reads were obtained from each sample. All of the RNA was converted into first-strand cDNA using the Mint cDNA synthesis kit, with a TRBC-specific oligonucleotide serving as the primer. After uracil-DNA glycosylase treatment, a first 18-cycle PCR used universal primers M1SS and BC2_uni_R on all cDNA. Per the authors' processing: For normalization, 1 million high-quality reads were randomly selected from each sample, with every read carrying a distinct molecular identifier. Instead of being binned into consensus sequences, reads that shared molecular identifiers were thrown out. MiTCR, with a Q25 quality threshold and the strictest error-elimination algorithm, was used for CDR3 identification, clonotype clustering and error correction. A nonparametric unseen species model with Euler transformation was used to estimate a lower bound on total TCR beta diversity. TCRdb itself trimmed the public reads at Q25 with fastp, ran MiXCR and retained productive beta chains. Rows with one shared CDR3 protein collapse into an entry with the most common genes and DNA. TCRdb, not the authors, supplied the V and J calls. Across this sample there are over 1.5 million distinct CDR3 sequences, with around half seen only once. More than 2% of the sample is held by the ten biggest clonotypes.

The TCR comes from a woman aged 40 to 55 in good health. The specimen sequenced was blood. The V and J segments used are TRBV24-1 and TRBJ2-3, with TRBD1 as a weak D call on 6 bases. The CDR3 protein is CATSDLTGPDTQYF. The DNA reads as follows: TGTGCCACCAGTGATTTGACAGGGCCAGATACGCAGTATTTT.